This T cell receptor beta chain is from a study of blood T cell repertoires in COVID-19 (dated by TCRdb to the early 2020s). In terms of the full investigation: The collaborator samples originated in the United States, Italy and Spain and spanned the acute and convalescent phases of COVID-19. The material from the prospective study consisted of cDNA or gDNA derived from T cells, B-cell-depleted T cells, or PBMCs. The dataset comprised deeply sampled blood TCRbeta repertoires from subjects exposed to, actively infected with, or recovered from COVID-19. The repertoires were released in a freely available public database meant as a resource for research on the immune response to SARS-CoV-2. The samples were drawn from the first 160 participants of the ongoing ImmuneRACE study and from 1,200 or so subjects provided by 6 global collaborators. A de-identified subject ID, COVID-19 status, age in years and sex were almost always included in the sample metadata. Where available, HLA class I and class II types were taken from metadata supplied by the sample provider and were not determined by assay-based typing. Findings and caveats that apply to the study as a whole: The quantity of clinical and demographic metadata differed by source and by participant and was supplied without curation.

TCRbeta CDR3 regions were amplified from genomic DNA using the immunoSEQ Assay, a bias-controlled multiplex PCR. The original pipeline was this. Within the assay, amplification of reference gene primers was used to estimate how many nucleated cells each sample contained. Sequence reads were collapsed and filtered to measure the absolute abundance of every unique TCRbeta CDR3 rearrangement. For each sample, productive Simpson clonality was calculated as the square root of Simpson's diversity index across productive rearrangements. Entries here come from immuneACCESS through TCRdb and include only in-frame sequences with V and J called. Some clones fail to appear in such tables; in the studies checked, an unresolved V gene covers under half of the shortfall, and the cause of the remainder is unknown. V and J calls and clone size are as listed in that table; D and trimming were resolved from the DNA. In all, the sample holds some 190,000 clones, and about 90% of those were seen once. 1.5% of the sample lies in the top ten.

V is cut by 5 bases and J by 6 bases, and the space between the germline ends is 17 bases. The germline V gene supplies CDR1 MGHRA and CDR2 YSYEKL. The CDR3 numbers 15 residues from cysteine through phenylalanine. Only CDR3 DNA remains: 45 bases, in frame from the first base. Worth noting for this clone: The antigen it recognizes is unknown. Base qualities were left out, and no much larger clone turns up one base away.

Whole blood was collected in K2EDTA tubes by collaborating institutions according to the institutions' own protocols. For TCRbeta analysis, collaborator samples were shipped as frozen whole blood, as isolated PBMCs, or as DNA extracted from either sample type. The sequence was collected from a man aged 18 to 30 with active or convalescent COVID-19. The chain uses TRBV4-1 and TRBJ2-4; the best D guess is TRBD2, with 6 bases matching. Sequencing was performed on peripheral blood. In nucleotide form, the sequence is TGCGCCAGCAGCTGGAGGGGTGGGTTTGGAAACATTCAGTACTTC. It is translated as CASSWRGGFGNIQYF.